Shown below are 23 T cell receptor beta chains from a single sample sequenced in a study of blood T cell repertoires in COVID-19. Clones were read by immunoSEQ multiplex PCR, and TCRdb kept only the in-frame ones, dropping some. The sample records more than 95,000 clones, about four fifths being singletons. Sequenced: peripheral blood. The receptor set was obtained from a woman of 80 years or more with active or convalescent COVID-19.

This clone was detected only a few times. CDR3 DNA sequence: TGTGCCAGCTCACCACTGAAGTCAGGACATCTATGGGAGCAGTACTTC. Translated, it gives CASSPLKSGHLWEQYF. The V gene is TRBV18, the J gene TRBJ2-7, with a possible D match to TRBD1 (5 bases). The V gene's germline CDR1 is KGHSH and CDR2 LQKENI. V was cut by 1 base and J by 7 bases, with 20 bases left in between. The CDR3 totals 16 residues.

The chain joins TRBV19 to TRBJ1-5; the D gene is possibly TRBD1 (5 bases). The V end was cut by 8 bases, the J end by 4 bases, with 21 bases between. The germline gives CDR1 LNHDA, CDR2 SQIVND (reference sequence). This CDR3 is 16 amino acids long. The CDR3: CASRGGTGRPNQPQHF. Written as DNA, the CDR3 is TGTGCCAGTCGGGGGGGAACGGGGAGGCCGAATCAGCCCCAGCATTTT.

This chain joins TRBV25-1 and TRBJ2-2; the match to TRBD1 covers 7 bases. V dropped 3 bases and J dropped 1; count of bases not matched to a gene: 2. The CDR3 has 15 amino acids. Looked up from germline, CDR1 is MGHDK and CDR2 is SYGVNS. The CDR3 DNA follows: TGTGCCAGCAGTGATAACAGGGGGAACACCGGGGAGCTGTTTTTT. As protein: CASSDNRGNTGELFF.

The chain has TRBV6-5 and TRBJ1-4; TRBD1 is a possible D gene (5 bases). Germline V lookup: CDR1 MNHEY, CDR2 SVGAGI. The CDR3 length is 16 residues. V was clipped by 4 bases and J by 5 bases, with 17 bases between them. The CDR3: CASSLVAGTGNEKLFF. Written as DNA, the CDR3 is TGTGCCAGCAGTTTAGTCGCGGGAACAGGCAATGAAAAACTGTTTTTT.

The rearrangement uses TRBV7-8 and TRBJ1-5, with a possible D match to TRBD1 (5 bases). The germline V gene has CDR1 SGHVS and CDR2 FQNEAQ. V dropped 5 bases and J dropped 0 bases, with 14 bases sitting between them. This CDR3 contains 16 residues. DNA for the CDR3: TGTGCCAGCAGCCAAGACAGAATATATAGCAATCAGCCCCAGCATTTT. Amino acid sequence: CASSQDRIYSNQPQHF.

This sequence joins TRBV29-1 and TRBJ1-1, with a weak D call TRBD1 (5 bases). CDR1 SQVTM and CDR2 ANQGSEA come from the germline V gene. V lost 7 bases to trimming and J lost 0 bases, with 15 bases between them. The CDR3 is made up of 14 amino acids. CDR3 residues: CSGKPGLMNTEAFF. CDR3 in DNA: TGCAGCGGTAAACCGGGACTGATGAACACTGAAGCTTTCTTT.

The gene calls are TRBV19 and TRBJ1-1, with D possibly TRBD1 on 6 matching bases. Germline V gene data show CDR1 as LNHDA and CDR2 as SQIVND (reference sequence). The CDR3 runs 12 residues. V was clipped by 8 bases and J by 6 bases, with 13 bases between them. The CDR3 loop is CASLTRTAEAFF. In DNA, the CDR3 is TGTGCCAGTCTTACCCGGACAGCTGAAGCTTTCTTT.

The chain is built from TRBV28 and TRBJ1-1; D uncertain. V gave up 6 bases and J gave up 6 bases, with 20 bases separating them. CDR3 length equals 15 residues. Germline CDR1 MDHEN, CDR2 SYDVKM. CDR3: CASRISLQYSAEAFF. The CDR3 region has the DNA TGTGCCAGCAGAATATCCTTACAATACAGTGCTGAAGCTTTCTTT.

The chain couples TRBV6-5 to TRBJ2-7; 9 nucleotides align to TRBD2. V was pared by 6 bases and J by 0 bases, with 3 bases of the junction left unmatched. CDR3 length: 14 residues. CDR1 and CDR2 from the germline V gene are MNHEY and SVGAGI. The CDR3 DNA is TGTGCCAGCAGGACTAGCGGCTTCTCCTACGAGCAGTACTTC. Protein: CASRTSGFSYEQYF.

This rearrangement joins TRBV15 to TRBJ2-5; D unclear. Trimming took 0 bases from V and 2 from J, leaving 7 bases between them. The CDR3 consists of 14 residues. Germline CDR1 and CDR2: LNHNV and YYDKDF (reference sequence). The CDR3 DNA reads TGTGCCACCAGCAGAGATCAACAGCAAGAGACCCAGTACTTC. As protein: CATSRDQQQETQYF.

V gene TRBV27 combines with J gene TRBJ1-1, with 7 bases fitting TRBD1. J lost 3 bases, V lost 6 bases, and 10 bases had no gene match. Per germline, CDR1 MNHEY and CDR2 SMNVEV (reference sequence). This CDR3 has 15 amino acids. CDR3 coding DNA: TGTGCCAGCAGCTATAACCGACAGGGTGACACTGAAGCTTTCTTT. Its protein product is CASSYNRQGDTEAFF.

This chain connects TRBV5-1 to TRBJ1-3; D possibly corresponds to TRBD1 (5 bases). Germline loops: CDR1 SGHRS, CDR2 YFSETQ. CDR3 length equals 14 residues. Trimming shortened V by 4 bases and J by 4 bases, and 12 bases separated the two germline ends. The CDR3 protein is CASSVTGTGNTIYF. The CDR3 region has the DNA TGCGCCAGCAGCGTCACAGGAACCGGAAACACCATATATTTT. Complete variable domain (other parts from reference TRBV5-1 and TRBJ1-3): KAGVTQTPRYLIKTRGQQVTLSCSPISGHRSVSWYQQTPGQGLQFLFEYFSETQRNKGNFPGRFSGRQFSNSRSEMNVSTLELGDSALYLCASSVTGTGNTIYFGEGSWLTVV.

The gene calls are TRBV7-2 and TRBJ1-1, with TRBD1 matching 9 bases. The CDR3 contains 17 residues. Germline V gene sequence: CDR1 SGHTA, CDR2 FQGNSA. V trimming: 1 base; J trimming: 0 bases; junction bases outside the gene matches: 6. The CDR3 loop reads CASSLVWDRAMNTEAFF. In nucleotides, the CDR3 is TGTGCCAGCAGCTTAGTATGGGACAGGGCCATGAACACTGAAGCTTTCTTT.

The chain has TRBV18 and TRBJ2-6, with 10 bases aligning to TRBD1. The CDR3 sequence is 20 residues long. Per the germline V gene, CDR1 is KGHSH and CDR2 is LQKENI. V was pared by 0 bases and J by 3 bases, with 11 bases of the junction left unmatched. CDR3 amino acids: CASSPPGRRQGAGGANVLTF. The CDR3 DNA is TGTGCCAGCTCACCACCGGGTAGGCGACAGGGGGCTGGTGGGGCCAACGTCCTGACTTTC.

This chain connects TRBV4-1 to TRBJ2-2; TRBD2 matches at 11 bases. Germline V gene data show CDR1 as MGHRA and CDR2 as YSYEKL. Trimming at V came to 4 bases and at J to 5 bases, leaving 6 bases not matched to a gene. The CDR3 contains 16 residues. The CDR3, as DNA: TGCGCCAGCAGCCCTATAGCGGGAGGGGGGACCGGGGAGCTGTTTTTT. It is translated as CASSPIAGGGTGELFF.

The chain is built from TRBV9 and TRBJ2-4; no firm D call. V lost 0 bases and J lost 3, with 10 bases in between. Germline V lookup: CDR1 SGDLS, CDR2 YYNGEE. The CDR3 length is 15 residues. The CDR3 DNA reads as TGTGCCAGCAGCGTAGGTTCGGGTGGCAAAAACATTCAGTACTTC. Translation: CASSVGSGGKNIQYF.

This clone has a handful of counts. The V gene is TRBV11-2, the J gene TRBJ1-2; weak D call: TRBD1 (5 bases). The CDR3 spans 13 residues. V lost 1 base and J 8 bases, leaving 11 bases between the germline ends. CDR1 and CDR2 from the germline V gene are SGHAT and FQNNGV. The CDR3 protein is CASSLGGAGGYTF. The CDR3 DNA reads as TGTGCCAGCAGCTTAGGGGGCGCGGGAGGCTACACCTTC.

The V call is TRBV28, the J call TRBJ2-3; a weak D match, TRBD2 (6 bases). Germline assignment: CDR1 MDHEN and CDR2 SYDVKM. This CDR3 is built from 16 residues. V was pared by 4 bases and J by 2 bases, with 16 bases between. CDR3 sequence reads: CASSSPTSGDTDTQYF. CDR3 nucleotides: TGTGCCAGCAGTTCCCCGACTAGTGGCGACACAGATACGCAGTATTTT.

There are a few counts of this clone. The V gene is TRBV6-5, the J gene TRBJ1-5; D is uncertain. The CDR3 extends over 15 amino acids. The V gene lost 2 bases and the J gene lost 0 bases, with 8 bases spanning the gap. Germline V gene lookup returns CDR1 MNHEY and CDR2 SVGAGI. The chain's CDR3 is CASSYDQYSNQPQHF. The CDR3 nucleotides are TGTGCCAGCAGTTACGATCAGTATAGCAATCAGCCCCAGCATTTT.

The gene calls are TRBV30 and TRBJ1-2; perhaps TRBD1 as D (5 bases). V was clipped by 0 bases and J by 8 bases, with 16 bases between them. The germline CDR1 and CDR2 sequences are GTSNPN and SVGIG (reference sequence). The CDR3 totals 14 residues. The CDR3 DNA follows: TGTGCCTGGAGTGTACGCGGGACTTCTGCCGGCTACACCTTC. This translates into CAWSVRGTSAGYTF.

The rearrangement uses TRBV19 and TRBJ1-4; weak D call: TRBD1 (6 bases). CDR1 is LNHDA, CDR2 SQIVND, per germline (reference sequence). The CDR3 has 14 residues. V gave up 4 bases and J gave up 8 bases, with 14 bases separating them. The CDR3 bases are TGTGCCAGTAGTACTCTAGACAGGCCGGAAAAACTGTTTTTT. Translation gives CASSTLDRPEKLFF.

The rearrangement uses TRBV5-1 and TRBJ2-2; 10 positions match TRBD2. This CDR3 spans 14 amino acids. The V segment lost 3 bases and the J segment 6 bases; nucleotides outside the gene matches: 2. CDR1 and CDR2 from the germline V gene are SGHRS and YFSETQ. CDR3 protein: CASSSGLAAGELFF. DNA of the CDR3: TGCGCCAGCAGCTCCGGACTAGCGGCCGGGGAGCTGTTTTTT.

This clone has a single count. The chain links TRBV21-1 to TRBJ1-5; the table's TRBD1 call for D was not verified on the DNA. TRBV21-1 is labeled a pseudogene. The CDR3 loop spans 17 amino acids. The CDR3 sequence: CASSKGHGSLSNQPQHF. CDR3 bases: TGTGCCAGCAGCAAAGGACACGGTTCACTTTCCAATCAGCCCCAGCATTTT.